This T cell receptor (beta chain) was documented in a study of blood T cell repertoires in COVID-19. Germline loops: CDR1 SNHLY, CDR2 FYNNEI. V shed 6 bases, J shed 2 bases, and the junction held 7 bases outside the gene matches. CDR3 length: 14 residues. Living in about 25 US areas, the participants were between about 18 and 100 years of age. Data came from immunoSEQ multiplex PCR; TCRdb stores just in-frame clones and leaves some out. Seen here are 200,000 to 250,000 clones, roughly 90% observed once, and the top ten hold around 3.8%. The source of this sequence is a woman in her thirties or forties with acute COVID-19. This chain links TRBV2 with TRBJ2-7, with 7 bases matching TRBD1. The sample consisted of PBMCs or T cells enriched from blood (not recorded which). The DNA for the CDR3 is TGTGCCAGCAGCTACAGGGGATTCCCCTACGAGCAGTACTTC. It yields the protein CASSYRGFPYEQYF.